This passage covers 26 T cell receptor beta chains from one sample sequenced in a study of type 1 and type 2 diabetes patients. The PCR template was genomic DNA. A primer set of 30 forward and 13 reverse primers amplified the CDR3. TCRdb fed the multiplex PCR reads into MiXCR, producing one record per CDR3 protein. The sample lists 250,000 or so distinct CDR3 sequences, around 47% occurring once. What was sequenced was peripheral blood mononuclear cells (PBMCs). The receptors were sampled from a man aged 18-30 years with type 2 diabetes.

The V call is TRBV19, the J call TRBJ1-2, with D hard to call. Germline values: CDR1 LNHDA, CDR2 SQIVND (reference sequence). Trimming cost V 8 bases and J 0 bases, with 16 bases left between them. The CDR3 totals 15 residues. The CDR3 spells CASLREASSNYGYTF. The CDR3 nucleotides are TGTGCCAGTCTGAGGGAGGCCAGCTCTAACTATGGCTACACCTTC.

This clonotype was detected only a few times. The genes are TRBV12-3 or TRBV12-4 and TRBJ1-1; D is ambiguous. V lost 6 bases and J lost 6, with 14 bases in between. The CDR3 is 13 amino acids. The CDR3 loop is CASRHPGIAEAFF. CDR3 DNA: TGTGCCAGCAGGCATCCGGGGATCGCTGAAGCTTTCTTT.

The CDR3 region has the DNA TGTGCCAGCGGCAGGGGCATCAACGAGCAGTACTTC. This encodes CASGRGINEQYF. The chain is built from TRBV28 and TRBJ2-7; tentative D call: TRBD1 (6 bases). The V end lost 8 bases, the J end lost 5 bases, and 13 bases lay between the germline ends. The CDR3 consists of 12 residues. Germline CDR1 and CDR2: MDHEN and SYDVKM.

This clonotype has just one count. The CDR3 DNA is TGCGCCACAGGACAGGGGGCGAAAGATACGCAGTATTTT. It translates to CATGQGAKDTQYF. The rearrangement uses TRBV5-1 and TRBJ2-3, with 11 bases that match TRBD1. V lost 9 bases to trimming and J lost 5 bases; unmatched junction nucleotides: 5. In germline, CDR1 is SGHRS, CDR2 YFSETQ. The length of the CDR3 is 13 residues.

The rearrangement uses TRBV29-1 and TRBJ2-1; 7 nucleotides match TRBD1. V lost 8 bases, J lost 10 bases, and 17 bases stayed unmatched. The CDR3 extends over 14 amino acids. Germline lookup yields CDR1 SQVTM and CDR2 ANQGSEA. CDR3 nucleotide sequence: TGCAGCCATGCTAGGGGACAGTCTCTTTCCGAGCAGTTCTTC. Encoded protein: CSHARGQSLSEQFF.

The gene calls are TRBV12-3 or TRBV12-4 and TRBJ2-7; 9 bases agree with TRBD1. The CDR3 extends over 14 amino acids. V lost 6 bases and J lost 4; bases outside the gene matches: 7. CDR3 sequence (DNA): TGTGCCAGCAGCGGGGGACAGGGAAGATACGAGCAGTACTTC. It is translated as CASSGGQGRYEQYF.

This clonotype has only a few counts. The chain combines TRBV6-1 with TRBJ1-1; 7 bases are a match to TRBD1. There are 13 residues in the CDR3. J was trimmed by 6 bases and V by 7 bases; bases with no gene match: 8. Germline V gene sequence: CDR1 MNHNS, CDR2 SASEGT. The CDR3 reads CASNRDREAEAFF. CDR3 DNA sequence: TGTGCCAGCAACCGAGACAGGGAGGCTGAAGCTTTCTTT.

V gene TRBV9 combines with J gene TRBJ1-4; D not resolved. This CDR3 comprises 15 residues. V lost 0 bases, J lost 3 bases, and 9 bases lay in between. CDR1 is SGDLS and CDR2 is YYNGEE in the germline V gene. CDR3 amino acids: CASSVDRFSNEKLFF. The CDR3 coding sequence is TGTGCCAGCAGCGTAGATCGGTTCTCTAATGAAAAACTGTTTTTT.

CDR3 sequence: CASSDRSDMAKNIQYF. The CDR3 bases are TGTGCCAGCTCCGACAGGTCGGATATGGCCAAAAACATTCAGTACTTC. This sequence joins TRBV2 and TRBJ2-7; D is possibly TRBD1 (6 bases). The J call could be wrong; TRBJ2-4 is a better fit for the DNA end. Germline V lookup: CDR1 SNHLY, CDR2 FYNNEI. The CDR3 spans 16 residues.

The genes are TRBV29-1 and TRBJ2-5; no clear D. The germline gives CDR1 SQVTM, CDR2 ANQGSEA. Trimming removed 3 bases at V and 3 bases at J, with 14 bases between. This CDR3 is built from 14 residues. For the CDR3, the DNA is TGCAGCGTTGATGACCCAGGCACAGAAGAGACCCAGTACTTC. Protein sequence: CSVDDPGTEETQYF.

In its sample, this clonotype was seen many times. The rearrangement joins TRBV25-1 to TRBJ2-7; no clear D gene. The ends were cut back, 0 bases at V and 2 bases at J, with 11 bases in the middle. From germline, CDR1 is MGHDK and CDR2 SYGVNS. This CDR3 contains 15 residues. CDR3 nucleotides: TGTGCCAGCAGTGAATACCGGACGACGCCCTACGAGCAGTACTTC. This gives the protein CASSEYRTTPYEQYF.

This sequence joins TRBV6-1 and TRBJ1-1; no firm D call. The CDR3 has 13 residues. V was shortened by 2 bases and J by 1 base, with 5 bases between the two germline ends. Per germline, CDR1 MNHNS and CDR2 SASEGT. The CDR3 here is CASSEKPNTEAFF. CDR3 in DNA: TGTGCCAGCAGTGAAAAGCCGAACACTGAAGCTTTCTTT.

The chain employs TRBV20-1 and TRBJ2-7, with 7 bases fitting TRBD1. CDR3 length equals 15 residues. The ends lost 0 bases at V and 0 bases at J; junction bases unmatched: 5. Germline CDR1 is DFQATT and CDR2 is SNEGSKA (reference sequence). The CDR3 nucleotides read TGCAGTGCTAGAGATCAGGGGGAAAGCTCCTACGAGCAGTACTTC. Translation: CSARDQGESSYEQYF.

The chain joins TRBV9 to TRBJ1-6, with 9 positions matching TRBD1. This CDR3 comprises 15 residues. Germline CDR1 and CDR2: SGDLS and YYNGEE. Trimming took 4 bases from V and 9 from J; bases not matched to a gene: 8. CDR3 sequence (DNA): TGTGCCAGCAGCATTGGGGGACAGGGTGGTTCACCCCTCCACTTT. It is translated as CASSIGGQGGSPLHF. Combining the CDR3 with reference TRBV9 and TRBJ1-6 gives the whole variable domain DSGVTQTPKHLITATGQRVTLRCSPRSGDLSVYWYQQSLDQGLQFLIQYYNGEERAKGNILERFSAQQFPDLHSELNLSSLELGDSALYFCASSIGGQGGSPLHFGNGTRLTVT.

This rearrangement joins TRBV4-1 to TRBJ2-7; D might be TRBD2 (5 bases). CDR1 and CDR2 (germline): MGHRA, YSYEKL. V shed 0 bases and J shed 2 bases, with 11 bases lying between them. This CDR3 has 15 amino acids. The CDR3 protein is CASSQDGRRPYEQYF. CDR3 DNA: TGCGCCAGCAGCCAAGATGGACGGAGGCCCTACGAGCAGTACTTC.

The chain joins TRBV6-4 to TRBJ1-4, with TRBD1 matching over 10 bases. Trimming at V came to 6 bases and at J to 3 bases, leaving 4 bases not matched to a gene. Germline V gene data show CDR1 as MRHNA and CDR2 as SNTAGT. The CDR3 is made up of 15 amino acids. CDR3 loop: CASSGQGEANEKLFF. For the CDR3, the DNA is TGTGCCAGCAGCGGACAGGGGGAAGCTAATGAAAAACTGTTTTTT.

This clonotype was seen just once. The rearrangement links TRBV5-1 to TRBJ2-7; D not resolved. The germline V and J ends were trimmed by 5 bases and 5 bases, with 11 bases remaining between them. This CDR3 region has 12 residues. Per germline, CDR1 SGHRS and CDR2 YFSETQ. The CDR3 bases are TGCGCCAGCAGAATGCCCCCAAACGAGCAGTACTTC. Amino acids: CASRMPPNEQYF.

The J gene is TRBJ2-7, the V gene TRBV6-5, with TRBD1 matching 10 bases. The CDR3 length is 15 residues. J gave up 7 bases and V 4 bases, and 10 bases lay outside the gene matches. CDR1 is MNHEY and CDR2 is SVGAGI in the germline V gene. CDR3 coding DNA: TGTGCCAGCAGTTCGCCGGGACAGGGGAGGAATGAGCAGTACTTC. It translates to CASSSPGQGRNEQYF.

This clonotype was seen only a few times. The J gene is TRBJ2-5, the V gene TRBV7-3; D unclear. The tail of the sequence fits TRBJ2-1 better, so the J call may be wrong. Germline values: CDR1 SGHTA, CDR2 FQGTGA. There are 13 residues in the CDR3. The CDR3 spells CASSLIVMGEQFF. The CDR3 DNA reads TGTGCCAGCAGCTTAATAGTTATGGGGGAGCAGTTCTTC.

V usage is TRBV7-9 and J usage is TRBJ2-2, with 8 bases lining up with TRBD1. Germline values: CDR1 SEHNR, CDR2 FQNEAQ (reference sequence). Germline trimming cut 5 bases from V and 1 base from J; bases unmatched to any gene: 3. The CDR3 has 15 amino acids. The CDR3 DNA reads TGTGCCAGCAGCCCACAGGGGGGGAACACCGGGGAGCTGTTTTTT. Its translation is CASSPQGGNTGELFF.

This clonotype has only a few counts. CDR3 sequence reads: CASRQGSLYGYTF. The CDR3 DNA is TGTGCCAGCAGACAGGGCTCCCTCTATGGCTACACCTTC. This chain connects TRBV28 to TRBJ1-2; D is possibly TRBD1 (6 bases). V lost 6 bases and J 4 bases, leaving 12 bases between the germline ends. The CDR3 runs 13 residues. The V gene's germline CDR1 is MDHEN and CDR2 SYDVKM.

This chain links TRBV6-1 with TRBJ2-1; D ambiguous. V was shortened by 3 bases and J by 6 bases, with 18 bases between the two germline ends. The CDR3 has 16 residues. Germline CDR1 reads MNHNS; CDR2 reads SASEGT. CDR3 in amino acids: CASSDTGPGRSNEQFF. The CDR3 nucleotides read TGTGCCAGCAGTGATACCGGCCCCGGCCGGTCCAATGAGCAGTTCTTC.

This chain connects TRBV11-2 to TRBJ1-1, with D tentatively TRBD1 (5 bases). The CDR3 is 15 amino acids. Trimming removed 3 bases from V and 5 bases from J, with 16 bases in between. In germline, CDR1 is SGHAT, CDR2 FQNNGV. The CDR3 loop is CASSFYRDPLTEAFF. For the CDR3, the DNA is TGTGCCAGCAGCTTTTACCGGGACCCCCTGACTGAAGCTTTCTTT. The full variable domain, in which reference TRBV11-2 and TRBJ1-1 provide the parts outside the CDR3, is EAGVAQSPRYKIIEKRQSVAFWCNPISGHATLYWYQQILGQGPKLLIQFQNNGVVDDSQLPKDRFSAERLKGVDSTLKIQPAKLEDSAVYLCASSFYRDPLTEAFFGQGTRLTVV.

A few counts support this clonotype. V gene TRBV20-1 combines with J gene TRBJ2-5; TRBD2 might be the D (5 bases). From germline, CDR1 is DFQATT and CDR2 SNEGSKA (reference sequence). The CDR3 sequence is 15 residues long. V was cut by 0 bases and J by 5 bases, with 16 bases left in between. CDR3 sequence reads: CSARDRRGILETQYF. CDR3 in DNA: TGCAGTGCTAGAGATCGAAGAGGGATTTTGGAGACCCAGTACTTC.

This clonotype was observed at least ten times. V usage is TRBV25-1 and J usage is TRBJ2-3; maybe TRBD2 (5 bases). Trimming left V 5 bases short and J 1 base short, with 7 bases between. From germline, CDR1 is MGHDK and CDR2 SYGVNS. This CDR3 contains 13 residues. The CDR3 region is CASSRGRTDTQYF. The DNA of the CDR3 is TGTGCCAGCAGTCGGGGTCGCACAGATACGCAGTATTTT.

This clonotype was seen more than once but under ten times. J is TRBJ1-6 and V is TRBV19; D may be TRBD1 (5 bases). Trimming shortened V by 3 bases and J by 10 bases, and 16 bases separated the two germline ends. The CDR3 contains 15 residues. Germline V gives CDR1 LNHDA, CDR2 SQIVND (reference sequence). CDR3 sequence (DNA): TGTGCCAGTAGTATTTTCGACAGTCCGGGGTCACCCCTCCACTTT. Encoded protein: CASSIFDSPGSPLHF.